This TCR beta chain appears in the sequencing data of a study of control samples from healthy donors and cancer patients. Data came from immunoSEQ multiplex PCR; TCRdb stores just in-frame clones and leaves some out. The sample holds 60,000 to 95,000 clones, about 89% seen once. Concerning this clone itself: This same CDR3 is encoded by further DNA sequences in the sample.

Trimming took 3 bases from V and 4 from J, leaving 13 bases between them. This CDR3 is 15 amino acids long. CDR1 is MNHEY and CDR2 is SVGAGI in the germline V gene. The source of this sequence is a woman aged 45 to 65 with colorectal cancer. The sequencing input was PBMCs. The genes are TRBV6-5 and TRBJ2-1, with a weak D call TRBD1 (6 bases). For the CDR3, the DNA is TGTGCCAGCAGTTATTCACAGGGTGGGTACAATGAGCAGTTCTTC. Amino acid sequence: CASSYSQGGYNEQFF.